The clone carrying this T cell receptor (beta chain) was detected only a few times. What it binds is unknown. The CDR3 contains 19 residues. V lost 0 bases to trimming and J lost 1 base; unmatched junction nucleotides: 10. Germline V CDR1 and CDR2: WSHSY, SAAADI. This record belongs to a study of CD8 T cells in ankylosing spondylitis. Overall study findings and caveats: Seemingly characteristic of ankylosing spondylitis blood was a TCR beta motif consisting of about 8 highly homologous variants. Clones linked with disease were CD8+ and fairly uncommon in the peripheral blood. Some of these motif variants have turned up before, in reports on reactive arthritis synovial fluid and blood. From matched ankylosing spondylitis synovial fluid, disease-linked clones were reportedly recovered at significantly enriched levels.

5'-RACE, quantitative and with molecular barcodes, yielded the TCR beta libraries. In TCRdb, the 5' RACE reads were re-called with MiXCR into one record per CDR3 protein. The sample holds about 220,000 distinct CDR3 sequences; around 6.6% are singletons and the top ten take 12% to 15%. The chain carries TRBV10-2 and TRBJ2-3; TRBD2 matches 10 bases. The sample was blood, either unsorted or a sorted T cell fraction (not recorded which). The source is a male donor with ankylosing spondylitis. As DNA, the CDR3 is TGCGCCAGCAGTGAGTCGCCGGGTAGCGGGAGGAGGGGCACAGATACGCAGTATTTT. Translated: CASSESPGSGRRGTDTQYF.